Listed here are 10 T cell receptor beta chains from one sample, sequenced in a study. TCRdb ran MiXCR on the reads and lists one entry per CDR3 protein. The sample comprises more than 3,500 distinct CDR3 sequences, 7% to 9% of which are singletons, and 8.5% to 9.5% rests with the top ten. Material: CD4+ T cells from synovial fluid. The source is a human donor with rheumatoid arthritis.

A note on this clonotype: This clone may be a read error of a much larger clone one base away. The chain combines TRBV7-8 with TRBJ2-3; no reliable D call. CDR1 and CDR2 (germline): SGHVS, FQNEAQ. The CDR3 contains 13 residues. CDR3 region: CANSLGPTDTQYF. CDR3 nucleotides: TGTGCCAACAGCCTCGGACCTACAGATACGCAGTATTTT.

The sample holds many counts of this clonotype. This chain uses TRBV11-2 with TRBJ2-1; 9 nucleotides match TRBD2. The germline V gene encodes CDR1 SGHAT and CDR2 FQNNGV. V lost 2 bases to trimming and J lost 8 bases; unmatched junction nucleotides: 7. The CDR3 consists of 15 residues. The CDR3 reads CASSLLWTSVDEQFF. The CDR3 nucleotides read TGTGCCAGCAGCTTACTGTGGACTAGCGTAGATGAGCAGTTCTTC.

This clonotype was observed many times. This chain links TRBV20-1 with TRBJ2-2, with 7 bases fitting TRBD2. From germline, CDR1 is DFQATT and CDR2 SNEGSKA (reference sequence). Losses at the gene ends were 2 bases for V and 7 bases for J; bases not matched to a gene: 13. The length of the CDR3 is 16 residues. CDR3 sequence: CSARLPGGSSSGELFF. The CDR3, as DNA: TGCAGTGCTAGACTTCCGGGAGGTAGCAGCAGCGGGGAGCTGTTTTTT.

There are a few counts of this clonotype. This chain joins TRBV11-2 and TRBJ2-2; weak D call: TRBD1 (6 bases). CDR1 and CDR2 from the germline V gene are SGHAT and FQNNGV. The CDR3 contains 17 residues. V lost 1 base, J lost 3 bases, and 15 bases lay in between. The CDR3 protein is CASSLGVRGADTGELFF. The CDR3 DNA is TGTGCCAGCAGCTTAGGGGTCAGGGGCGCGGACACCGGGGAGCTGTTTTTT.

This clonotype counts as medium-sized. The chain combines TRBV7-2 with TRBJ2-1; 7 bases match TRBD2. The CDR3 is made up of 15 amino acids. Looked up from germline, CDR1 is SGHTA and CDR2 is FQGNSA. V was clipped by 2 bases and J by 6 bases; unmatched bases: 7. This CDR3 reads CASSLWAGAGNEQFF. The DNA for the CDR3 is TGTGCCAGCAGCTTATGGGCGGGAGCAGGCAATGAGCAGTTCTTC.

By proportion, this clonotype is medium-sized (0.01 to 0.1%). The CDR3 reads CASSLGLALQETQYF. The CDR3 DNA sequence: TGTGCCAGCAGCTTGGGACTAGCGCTACAAGAGACCCAGTACTTC. The chain is built from TRBV7-9 and TRBJ2-5, with TRBD2 matching over 10 bases. This CDR3 has 15 amino acids. V was pared by 3 bases and J by 2 bases, with 3 bases of the junction left unmatched. Germline V CDR1 and CDR2: SEHNR, FQNEAQ (reference sequence).

By share of the sample, this clonotype is medium-sized. V and J are TRBV20-1 and TRBJ2-3; D possibly matches TRBD1 or TRBD2 (6 bases each). The CDR3 has 18 amino acids. Germline CDR1 reads DFQATT; CDR2 reads SNEGSKA (reference sequence). V was cut by 3 bases and J by 0 bases, with 22 bases left in between. The CDR3 bases are TGCAGTGCTAGTTCCCTCCTGGGGGGCAGAACTAGCACAGATACGCAGTATTTT. Translated, it gives CSASSLLGGRTSTDTQYF.

In its sample, this clonotype was seen a few times. The chain has TRBV18 and TRBJ2-5, with D perhaps given as TRBD1 or TRBD2 (5 bases each). This CDR3 is built from 14 residues. Germline CDR1 KGHSH, CDR2 LQKENI. The germline V and J ends were trimmed by 5 bases and 3 bases, with 13 bases remaining between them. For the CDR3, the DNA is TGTGCCAGCTCATTCGGCCGGGGCGAAGAGACCCAGTACTTC. It encodes CASSFGRGEETQYF. The whole variable domain, filled in from reference TRBV18 and TRBJ2-5, reads NAGVMQNPRHLVRRRGQEARLRCSPMKGHSHVYWYRQLPEEGLKFMVYLQKENIIDESGMPKERFSAEFPKEGPSILRIQQVVRGDSAAYFCASSFGRGEETQYFGPGTRLLVL.

At least ten counts were recorded for this clonotype. The V gene is TRBV27, the J gene TRBJ1-1; TRBD1 might be the D (5 bases). This CDR3 contains 14 residues. Germline V gives CDR1 MNHEY, CDR2 SMNVEV (reference sequence). With 4 bases removed from V and 5 bases from J, the gap between germline ends came to 14 bases. The CDR3, as DNA: TGTGCCAGCAGTTCCAGGGAGAGAGGTACTGAAGCTTTCTTT. Its translation is CASSSRERGTEAFF.

This clonotype is labeled medium-sized (0.01 to 0.1%). V gene TRBV18 combines with J gene TRBJ1-2, with 9 bases identical to TRBD1. The CDR3 covers 14 residues. CDR1 KGHSH and CDR2 LQKENI come from the germline V gene. With V trimmed by 3 bases and J by 4 bases, 3 bases remained unmatched. The CDR3 region has the DNA TGTGCCAGCTCACCGCCGGGACAGGGCTATGGCTACACCTTC. Residues: CASSPPGQGYGYTF. Using reference TRBV18 and TRBJ1-2 for the parts outside the CDR3, the full variable domain is NAGVMQNPRHLVRRRGQEARLRCSPMKGHSHVYWYRQLPEEGLKFMVYLQKENIIDESGMPKERFSAEFPKEGPSILRIQQVVRGDSAAYFCASSPPGQGYGYTFGSGTRLTVV.